This is a list of T cell receptor beta chains from one sample in a study of CD8 T cells in Susac syndrome. MiXCR, run by TCRdb on the immunoSEQ multiplex PCR reads, gives a single entry per CDR3 protein. The sample gives some 130,000 distinct CDR3 sequences, nearly 95% of which show up once; roughly 0.12% is in the top ten. Sequences were obtained from CD4+ T cells from PBMCs. These receptors came from a human donor in good health. The CDR3 runs from the conserved cysteine through the conserved F or W. A D gene is named only where the DNA matches it firmly. Clone size is given for some rows only: seen once, a few or many times, or a class if the clone is expanded.

clone size: .; V gene: TRBV7-2; J gene: TRBJ1-4; D gene: .; CDR3 DNA: TGTGCCAGCAGCCTACAGGGTCGGGTAGAAAAACTGTTTTTT; CDR3 protein: CASSLQGRVEKLFF
clone size: once; V gene: TRBV20-1; J gene: TRBJ1-3; D gene: .; CDR3 DNA: TGCAGTGCCCAGAGTGCGCCGGGAAACACCATATATTTT; CDR3 protein: CSAQSAPGNTIYF
clone size: .; V gene: TRBV29-1; J gene: TRBJ1-5; D gene: .; CDR3 DNA: TGCAGCGTAGGAGGACAGAGCAATCAGCCCCAGCATTTT; CDR3 protein: CSVGGQSNQPQHF
clone size: .; V gene: TRBV29-1; J gene: TRBJ1-5; D gene: .; CDR3 DNA: TGCAGCGTCCGGCTTGACAATTCCCCATATCAGCCCCAGCATTTT; CDR3 protein: CSVRLDNSPYQPQHF
clone size: .; V gene: TRBV10-3; J gene: TRBJ2-7; D gene: TRBD2; CDR3 DNA: TGTGCCATTTCTAGCGGGATGCCTTACGAGCAGTACTTC; CDR3 protein: CAISSGMPYEQYF
clone size: .; V gene: TRBV30; J gene: TRBJ2-2; D gene: TRBD1; CDR3 DNA: TGTGCCTGGAACCGGGACAGGGGTTCCGGGGAGCTGTTTTTT; CDR3 protein: CAWNRDRGSGELFF
clone size: .; V gene: TRBV6-5; J gene: TRBJ1-2; D gene: .; CDR3 DNA: TGTGCCAGCAGTCCGCCGGGAGGAGGCTCTGGCTACACCTTC; CDR3 protein: CASSPPGGGSGYTF
clone size: .; V gene: TRBV5-1; J gene: TRBJ2-5; D gene: TRBD1; CDR3 DNA: TGCGCCAGCAGCTTGGAGGGACAGGGAGAGACCCAGTACTTC; CDR3 protein: CASSLEGQGETQYF
clone size: .; V gene: TRBV6-5; J gene: TRBJ2-5; D gene: TRBD1; CDR3 DNA: TGTGCCAGCAGTTACTCGATATGGGACAGACAGACCCAGTACTTC; CDR3 protein: CASSYSIWDRQTQYF
clone size: .; V gene: TRBV20-1; J gene: TRBJ2-1; D gene: .; CDR3 DNA: TGCAGTGCTAGAGATCGGGTGATTTGGAATGAGCAGTTCTTC; CDR3 protein: CSARDRVIWNEQFF
clone size: .; V gene: TRBV18; J gene: TRBJ2-5; D gene: .; CDR3 DNA: TGTGCCAGCTCACCCCCGAGGGGCGGGGAGACCCAGTACTTC; CDR3 protein: CASSPPRGGETQYF
clone size: .; V gene: TRBV29-1; J gene: TRBJ1-5; D gene: .; CDR3 DNA: TGCAGCGTTGTAGTATCTGATAGCAATCAGCCCCAGCATTTT; CDR3 protein: CSVVVSDSNQPQHF
clone size: .; V gene: TRBV30; J gene: TRBJ2-5; D gene: .; CDR3 DNA: TGTGCCTGGAGTGAACAAGGAGAGACCCAGTACTTC; CDR3 protein: CAWSEQGETQYF
clone size: .; V gene: TRBV28; J gene: TRBJ2-7; D gene: .; CDR3 DNA: TGTGCCAGCACCCGACTACCAGGCTACGAGCAGTACTTC; CDR3 protein: CASTRLPGYEQYF
clone size: .; V gene: TRBV5-1; J gene: TRBJ2-5; D gene: TRBD1; CDR3 DNA: TGCGCCAGCAGCTTTTACAGGGGGGAGACCCAGTACTTC; CDR3 protein: CASSFYRGETQYF
clone size: once; V gene: TRBV12-3/TRBV12-4; J gene: TRBJ1-2; D gene: .; CDR3 DNA: TGTGCCATTACAAACCCTTTTGACTATGGCTACACCTTC; CDR3 protein: CAITNPFDYGYTF
clone size: .; V gene: TRBV5-4; J gene: TRBJ2-3; D gene: .; CDR3 DNA: TGTGCCAGCATCCCTATGGGGGATACAGATACGCAGTATTTT; CDR3 protein: CASIPMGDTDTQYF
clone size: .; V gene: TRBV6-5; J gene: TRBJ2-7; D gene: TRBD2; CDR3 DNA: TGTGCCAGCAGTTACTCGACTAGCGGGATTTTCTACGAGCAGTACTTC; CDR3 protein: CASSYSTSGIFYEQYF
clone size: .; V gene: TRBV12-3/TRBV12-4; J gene: TRBJ1-2; D gene: TRBD1; CDR3 DNA: TGTGCCAGCAGTCGGGACAGCCGGTCTAACTATGGCTACACCTTC; CDR3 protein: CASSRDSRSNYGYTF
clone size: few; V gene: TRBV28; J gene: TRBJ2-3; D gene: .; CDR3 DNA: TGTGCCAGCAGTCGCCCCGGGGGCACAGATACGCAGTATTTT; CDR3 protein: CASSRPGGTDTQYF
clone size: once; V gene: TRBV24-1; J gene: TRBJ2-3; D gene: TRBD1; CDR3 DNA: TGTGCCACCAAGCCGGGACAGGGGGTTTCTAGCACAGATACGCAGTATTTT; CDR3 protein: CATKPGQGVSSTDTQYF
clone size: .; V gene: TRBV2; J gene: TRBJ1-3; D gene: .; CDR3 DNA: TGTGCCAGCAGTCCGGACAGTTACTCTGGAAACACCATATATTTT; CDR3 protein: CASSPDSYSGNTIYF
clone size: .; V gene: TRBV4-2; J gene: TRBJ2-5; D gene: .; CDR3 DNA: TGTGCCAGCAGCCAAGATCGGCTCCGGGAGACCCAGTACTTC; CDR3 protein: CASSQDRLRETQYF
clone size: .; V gene: TRBV28; J gene: TRBJ2-7; D gene: .; CDR3 DNA: TGTGCCAGCAGCACCCTCCCCGGCTTGGCGGGCGAGCAGTACTTC; CDR3 protein: CASSTLPGLAGEQYF
clone size: .; V gene: TRBV7-2; J gene: TRBJ2-7; D gene: TRBD2; CDR3 DNA: TGTGCCAGCAGCTCTCTAGCGGGAGCCTACGAGCAGTACTTC; CDR3 protein: CASSSLAGAYEQYF
clone size: .; V gene: TRBV3-1; J gene: TRBJ1-5; D gene: .; CDR3 DNA: TGTGCCAGCAGCCAGGGTCATATCAATCAGCCCCAGCATTTT; CDR3 protein: CASSQGHINQPQHF
clone size: .; V gene: TRBV19; J gene: TRBJ2-3; D gene: .; CDR3 DNA: TGTGCCAGTAGAGTGGGCCCTGGCACAGATACGCAGTATTTT; CDR3 protein: CASRVGPGTDTQYF
clone size: .; V gene: TRBV5-1; J gene: TRBJ2-2; D gene: .; CDR3 DNA: TGCGCCAGCAGCCTGGGGGCTACCAACACCGGGGAGCTGTTTTTT; CDR3 protein: CASSLGATNTGELFF
clone size: .; V gene: TRBV29-1; J gene: TRBJ1-1; D gene: .; CDR3 DNA: TGCAGCGTTGAAGGCGGGAGCACAAACACTGAAGCTTTCTTT; CDR3 protein: CSVEGGSTNTEAFF
clone size: .; V gene: TRBV7-2; J gene: TRBJ2-5; D gene: .; CDR3 DNA: TGTGCCAGCAGCCGGCCCCGCGGCCAAGAGACCCAGTACTTC; CDR3 protein: CASSRPRGQETQYF
clone size: .; V gene: TRBV7-2; J gene: TRBJ2-6; D gene: .; CDR3 DNA: TGTGCCAGCAGCGCCCTGCCACCTGGGGCCAACGTCCTGACTTTC; CDR3 protein: CASSALPPGANVLTF
clone size: .; V gene: TRBV28; J gene: TRBJ2-1; D gene: .; CDR3 DNA: TGTGCCAGCAAGTTAAGGGGCAATGAGCAGTTCTTC; CDR3 protein: CASKLRGNEQFF
clone size: .; V gene: TRBV20-1; J gene: TRBJ2-4; D gene: TRBD2; CDR3 DNA: TGCAGTGCACCCCCCGGCGGGCTAGCGGGAGCCAAAAACATTCAGTACTTC; CDR3 protein: CSAPPGGLAGAKNIQYF
clone size: .; V gene: TRBV6-1; J gene: TRBJ2-3; D gene: .; CDR3 DNA: TGTGCCAGCAAAAGGGTATCCTATGGGGCGTATTTT; CDR3 protein: CASKRVSYGAYF
clone size: .; V gene: TRBV18; J gene: TRBJ2-2; D gene: .; CDR3 DNA: TGTGCCAGCTCACCAGGAACACCGGCGAACACCGGGGAGCTGTTTTTT; CDR3 protein: CASSPGTPANTGELFF
clone size: few; V gene: TRBV6-5; J gene: TRBJ2-7; D gene: TRBD2; CDR3 DNA: TGTGCCAGCAGGCTAGCGGGAGGGCCCGGCGAGCAGTACTTC; CDR3 protein: CASRLAGGPGEQYF
clone size: .; V gene: TRBV20-1; J gene: TRBJ2-5; D gene: TRBD2; CDR3 DNA: TGCAGTGTTTCCCGACTAGCGGGTTCACAAGAGACCCAGTACTTC; CDR3 protein: CSVSRLAGSQETQYF
clone size: .; V gene: TRBV3-1; J gene: TRBJ2-1; D gene: TRBD2; CDR3 DNA: TGTGCCAGCAGCCAAGTCCGGGAGGGCTACAATGAGCAGTTCTTC; CDR3 protein: CASSQVREGYNEQFF
clone size: .; V gene: TRBV29-1; J gene: TRBJ2-5; D gene: TRBD1; CDR3 DNA: TGCAGCGTCGACAGGGGGGGAGGAGAGACCCAGTACTTC; CDR3 protein: CSVDRGGGETQYF
clone size: .; V gene: TRBV7-2; J gene: TRBJ2-3; D gene: .; CDR3 DNA: TGTGCCAGCAGCTTAGGGGGGGACCGAGATACGCAGTATTTT; CDR3 protein: CASSLGGDRDTQYF
clone size: .; V gene: TRBV5-1; J gene: TRBJ2-1; D gene: .; CDR3 DNA: TGCGCCAGCAGCTTGGGGCAGGTGGACAATGAGCAGTTCTTC; CDR3 protein: CASSLGQVDNEQFF
clone size: .; V gene: TRBV7-2; J gene: TRBJ2-2; D gene: TRBD2; CDR3 DNA: TGTGCCAGCAGCGCGGGACTAGCGGGAGGAAGTGGGGTGTTTTTT; CDR3 protein: CASSAGLAGGSGVFF
clone size: .; V gene: TRBV20-1; J gene: TRBJ1-5; D gene: .; CDR3 DNA: TGCAGTGCTAGTCAAGGAACAGGGAATCAGCCCCAGCATTTT; CDR3 protein: CSASQGTGNQPQHF
clone size: .; V gene: TRBV28; J gene: TRBJ1-2; D gene: TRBD1; CDR3 DNA: TGTGCCAGTTACAGGGGGCTAGGCTACACCTTC; CDR3 protein: CASYRGLGYTF
clone size: .; V gene: TRBV29-1; J gene: TRBJ1-1; D gene: .; CDR3 DNA: TGCAGCGTTGAGCCCCACCTAAACACTGAAGCTTTCTTT; CDR3 protein: CSVEPHLNTEAFF
clone size: .; V gene: TRBV3-1; J gene: TRBJ2-5; D gene: TRBD2; CDR3 DNA: TGTGCCAGCAGCCAAGATCCAGCGGGAGGCCAAGAGACCCAGTACTTC; CDR3 protein: CASSQDPAGGQETQYF
clone size: once; V gene: TRBV7-2; J gene: TRBJ2-7; D gene: .; CDR3 DNA: TGTGCCAGCAGCCCCTCAACGGGTCTAGCCTACGAGCAGTACTTC; CDR3 protein: CASSPSTGLAYEQYF
clone size: .; V gene: TRBV28; J gene: TRBJ1-5; D gene: TRBD1; CDR3 DNA: TGTGCCAGCAGTTTTGACAGGGTGAAGCCCCAGCATTTT; CDR3 protein: CASSFDRVKPQHF
clone size: .; V gene: TRBV3-1; J gene: TRBJ2-1; D gene: .; CDR3 DNA: TGTGCCAGCAGCCAAGAGACGGGAGCTTACAATGAGCAGTTCTTC; CDR3 protein: CASSQETGAYNEQFF
clone size: .; V gene: TRBV2; J gene: TRBJ2-5; D gene: .; CDR3 DNA: TGTGCCAGCAGTGAACAAATACTGGGAGGTAGAGAGACCCAGTACTTC; CDR3 protein: CASSEQILGGRETQYF
clone size: .; V gene: TRBV19; J gene: TRBJ2-6; D gene: TRBD2; CDR3 DNA: TGTGCCAGTAGAATTAGCGGGAGTTCGGGGGCCAACGTCCTGACTTTC; CDR3 protein: CASRISGSSGANVLTF
clone size: .; V gene: TRBV5-1; J gene: TRBJ2-7; D gene: .; CDR3 DNA: TGCGCCAGCTCCCTATGGTCTGATGACGATCAGTACTTC; CDR3 protein: CASSLWSDDDQYF